These 2 T cell receptor beta chains were all obtained from the same sample, sequenced in a study of blood T cells in healthy people across ages (dated by TCRdb to the mid-2010s). Receptors were amplified or captured by 5' RACE. Sequencing relied on an Illumina HiSeq 2500. A second 7 to 11 cycle PCR used a sample-barcoded 5' primer and a J-beta primer mix. TCRdb reanalyzed the raw reads on its own, using fastp at Q25 for trimming and MiXCR for clone calling, and kept in-frame beta chains. When rows share a CDR3 protein, they turn into one entry using the most common DNA and genes. The sample table lists 1.6 million or so distinct CDR3 sequences, about 35% of them with a count of one. The top ten clones comprise about 11% of the sample. Sequences were obtained from blood. The receptor source for this set is a woman in her 30s in good health.

This chain uses TRBV12-3 or TRBV12-4 with TRBJ2-3; 8 bases match TRBD2. CDR3 length: 17 residues. The V and J ends lost 1 base and 4 bases, in that order; junction bases with no gene match: 10. CDR3 in amino acids: CASSLGGGSGNADTQYF. CDR3 nucleotides: TGTGCCAGCAGTTTAGGGGGGGGTAGCGGGAATGCAGATACGCAGTATTTT.

The chain carries TRBV11-2 and TRBJ2-3; D gene unclear. This CDR3 is built from 13 residues. Looked up from germline, CDR1 is SGHAT and CDR2 is FQNNGV. V was trimmed by 5 bases and J by 5 bases, leaving 11 bases between them. The CDR3 reads CASSPIRLDTQYF. DNA for the CDR3: TGTGCCAGCAGCCCAATCCGACTAGATACGCAGTATTTT.